Here is one TCR beta chain with its context. As yet, its antigen is unknown. This entry comes from a study of shared clonotypes between healthy human individuals. General observations from the study: Generation probabilities of non-shared clonotypes were lower (relative to those shared by all four donors).

The authors distributed each subset's genomic DNA evenly over several immunoSEQ plates. Original data processing: ImmunoSEQ output held junction-only sequences without quality scores, so filtering differed. The repertoire was sequenced with immunoSEQ multiplex PCR; TCRdb's copy has only in-frame clones and lacks some. V, J and clone size are those of that table, while D and trimming were read from the DNA. The sample lists about 2.4 million clones, over 85% occurring once. The specimen sequenced was naive CD4+ T cells from PBMCs. Indicated subset: CD45RA+ positively selected. This clonotype was sampled from a man between 18 and 29 years old in good health. Some clones in this sample may be carry-over from other donors' samples.

The CDR3 loop is CASSVDSYTDTQYF. The CDR3 nucleotides read TGTGCCAGCAGCGTAGATAGTTACACAGATACGCAGTATTTT. The rearrangement joins TRBV9 to TRBJ2-3, with D uncertain. CDR3 size: 14 residues. Germline CDR1 and CDR2: SGDLS and YYNGEE. V was shortened by 0 bases and J by 2 bases, with 7 bases between the two germline ends.